This passage covers 3 T cell receptor beta chains from one sample sequenced in a study of radiotherapy plus CTLA-4 blockade in lung cancer. Profiled with immunoSEQ multiplex PCR; TCRdb holds only in-frame clones, not every one. Of about 51,000 clones in the sample, roughly 77% were seen once. The sample consisted of peripheral blood, taken from a patient treated with radiotherapy plus ipilimumab. These receptors were obtained from a human donor with non-small cell lung cancer who had a complete response to radiotherapy plus ipilimumab.

The V and J genes are TRBV2 and TRBJ1-1; D may be TRBD1 (5 bases). Germline loops: CDR1 SNHLY, CDR2 FYNNEI. Trimming stripped 2 bases from V and 1 base from J, with 5 bases between. The CDR3 runs to 13 residues. CDR3 sequence reads: CASSEQGNTEAFF. The CDR3 bases are TGTGCCAGCAGTGAACAGGGGAACACTGAAGCTTTCTTT.

This clone is medium-sized by share. The chain links TRBV18 to TRBJ1-5; no firm D call. Looked up from germline, CDR1 is KGHSH and CDR2 is LQKENI. The CDR3 extends over 13 amino acids. Trimming left V 2 bases short and J 4 bases short, with 6 bases between. CDR3: CASSPLTNQPQHF. DNA for the CDR3: TGTGCCAGCTCACCATTGACAAATCAGCCCCAGCATTTT.

CDR3 sequence reads: CASRLTEFPNYGYTF. For the CDR3, the DNA is TGTGCCAGCAGGCTGACAGAATTCCCTAACTATGGCTACACCTTC. The chain carries TRBV6-1 and TRBJ1-2; D is perhaps TRBD1 (5 bases). The CDR3 length is 15 residues. CDR1 and CDR2 (germline): MNHNS, SASEGT. V lost 6 bases, J lost 0 bases, and 14 bases lay in between.